Listed here is a single T cell receptor (beta chain). Its antigen is not known. The trim removed 4 bases at V and 6 bases at J, leaving 6 bases unmatched. This CDR3 region has 15 residues. The V gene's germline CDR1 is SGHTA and CDR2 FQGNSA. This sample is part of a study of T cell repertoires in cytomegalovirus infection. As for the study in general: Recently identified HLA-C-restricted CMV epitopes and well-studied HLA-B-restricted CMV epitopes were used by the study. Indications of both CMV infection and matching HLA type were provided by public TCR beta signatures. Study-level findings and limits: Identification of carriers of CMV plus the relevant HLA was achieved through cumulative public TCR beta family frequency. The ex vivo response showed dominance by HLA-C-restricted CMV-specific TCR beta clonotypes.

TCRdb ran MiXCR on the reads and lists one entry per CDR3 protein. Altogether approximately 500,000 distinct CDR3 sequences are present, 33% being singletons, with the ten largest covering 15% to 20%. V and J are TRBV7-2 and TRBJ2-5; 12 nucleotides line up with TRBD1. This receptor was identified in a human donor in good health (CMV status not recorded). Some clones in this sample may be carry-over from other donors' samples. The sequencing used cultured PBMCs, collected from culture after CMV antigen stimulation. The CDR3 protein is CASSSGTGGSKTQYF. CDR3 nucleotide sequence: TGTGCCAGCAGCTCCGGGACAGGGGGCTCGAAGACCCAGTACTTC.